The 9 T cell receptor beta chains given below trace back to one sample, sequenced in a study of identical twins. From the 5' RACE reads, TCRdb called clonotypes with MiXCR, one entry per CDR3 protein. The table records 500,000 or so distinct CDR3 sequences, roughly an eighth of them present only once. This same sample was also part of a study on yellow fever vaccine responses in identical twins.

The sample was CD4+ T cells sorted from blood. The receptors originated from a woman aged 18-30 years in good health.

This clonotype has only a few counts. The CDR3 region has the DNA TGTGCCAGCAGTTTCCTAGCGGGAGCCTACGAGCAGTACTTC. The encoded protein is CASSFLAGAYEQYF. The J gene is TRBJ2-7, the V gene TRBV12-3 or TRBV12-4; 10 bases line up with TRBD2. The ends lost 3 bases at V and 2 bases at J; junction bases unmatched: 1. CDR3 length equals 14 residues.

J is TRBJ2-1 and V is TRBV5-4; 10 positions agree with TRBD2. Germline V lookup: CDR1 SGHNT, CDR2 YYREEE (reference sequence). V gave up 3 bases and J gave up 4 bases; unmatched junction bases: 13. The CDR3 runs 18 residues. The CDR3 here is CASSSGPSGGPEYNEQFF. In DNA form, the CDR3 reads TGTGCCAGCAGCTCCGGGCCTAGCGGGGGCCCGGAGTACAATGAGCAGTTCTTC.

This clonotype was found a few times. The chain recombines TRBV6-2 or TRBV6-3 with TRBJ2-1; 10 positions match TRBD2. The V gene's germline CDR1 is MNHEY and CDR2 SVGEGT. Trimming took 0 bases from V and 4 from J; bases not matched to a gene: 3. This CDR3 is 16 amino acids long. CDR3 protein: CASSYSTSGSYNEQFF. CDR3 in DNA: TGTGCCAGCAGTTACTCGACTAGCGGGTCTTACAATGAGCAGTTCTTC.

This clonotype has more than one count but fewer than ten. V is TRBV20-1 and J is TRBJ2-1; D might be TRBD1 (6 bases). Germline V lookup: CDR1 DFQATT, CDR2 SNEGSKA (reference sequence). The CDR3 runs 15 residues. V was shortened by 1 base and J by 6 bases, with 16 bases between the two germline ends. The CDR3 loop reads CSARGWTVDGNEQFF. The CDR3 DNA reads TGCAGTGCTAGAGGATGGACAGTGGATGGCAATGAGCAGTTCTTC.

The gene calls are TRBV7-9 and TRBJ2-7; weak D call: TRBD1 (5 bases). Germline CDR1 reads SEHNR; CDR2 reads FQNEAQ (reference sequence). V was shortened by 4 bases and J by 10 bases, with 14 bases between the two germline ends. The CDR3 runs to 12 residues. CDR3 region: CASSSVRTNQYF. CDR3 sequence (DNA): TGTGCCAGCAGCTCAGTGAGGACAAACCAGTACTTC.

The sample holds a few counts of this clonotype. This chain joins TRBV4-2 and TRBJ2-1, with 9 bases aligning to TRBD2. CDR1 LGHNA and CDR2 YNFKEQ come from the germline V gene. J gave up 6 bases and V 2 bases, and 14 bases lay outside the gene matches. This CDR3 has 18 residues. The CDR3 loop reads CASSQFSLSSGIINEQFF. Here the CDR3 DNA reads TGTGCCAGCAGCCAATTCTCCCTCTCTAGCGGGATTATCAATGAGCAGTTCTTC.

This clonotype was picked up a small number of times. In nucleotides, the CDR3 is TGTGCCAGCAGCTACCGCGGACAGGGGAAACTTTACGAGCAGTACTTC. As protein: CASSYRGQGKLYEQYF. The rearrangement uses TRBV11-2 and TRBJ2-7; TRBD1 agrees at 9 bases. CDR1 is SGHAT and CDR2 is FQNNGV in the germline V gene. V gave up 4 bases and J gave up 4 bases; unmatched junction bases: 11. CDR3 length: 16 residues. The variable domain in full, completed from reference TRBV11-2 and TRBJ2-7, reads EAGVAQSPRYKIIEKRQSVAFWCNPISGHATLYWYQQILGQGPKLLIQFQNNGVVDDSQLPKDRFSAERLKGVDSTLKIQPAKLEDSAVYLCASSYRGQGKLYEQYFGPGTRLTVT.

This clonotype was seen many times. The V and J genes are TRBV28 and TRBJ2-1, with TRBD1 matching over 7 bases. With V trimmed by 3 bases and J by 4 bases, 3 bases remained unmatched. The CDR3 is made up of 14 amino acids. Per germline, CDR1 MDHEN and CDR2 SYDVKM. The CDR3 sequence: CASSLTGRYNEQFF. CDR3 DNA: TGTGCCAGCAGTTTGACAGGGCGGTACAATGAGCAGTTCTTC.

Many counts were recorded for this clonotype. The genes are TRBV5-1 and TRBJ2-1; 9 nucleotides agree with TRBD2. Germline V gene sequence: CDR1 SGHRS, CDR2 YFSETQ. CDR3 length equals 14 residues. After removal of 5 bases from V and 4 bases from J, the junction contained 4 bases not matched to a gene. CDR3 nucleotides: TGCGCCAGCAGTGAGCGGGGGGAATACAATGAGCAGTTCTTC. Its translation: CASSERGEYNEQFF.